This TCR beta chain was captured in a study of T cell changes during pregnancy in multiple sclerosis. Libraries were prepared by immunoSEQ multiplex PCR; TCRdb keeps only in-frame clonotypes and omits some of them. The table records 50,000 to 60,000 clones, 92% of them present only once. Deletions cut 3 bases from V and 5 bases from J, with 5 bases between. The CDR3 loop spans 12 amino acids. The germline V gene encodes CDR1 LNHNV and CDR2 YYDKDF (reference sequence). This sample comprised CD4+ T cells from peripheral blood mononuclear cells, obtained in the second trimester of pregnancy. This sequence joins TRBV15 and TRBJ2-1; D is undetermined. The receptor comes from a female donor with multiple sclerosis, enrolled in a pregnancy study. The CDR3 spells CATSRFDNEQFF. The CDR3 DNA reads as TGTGCCACCAGCAGGTTCGACAATGAGCAGTTCTTC.